This T cell receptor (beta chain) is drawn from a study of blood T cell repertoires in COVID-19. Study in general: From the United States, Italy and Spain came samples of acute and convalescent COVID-19.

This clone was counted only a few times. CDR1 and CDR2 (germline): WNHNN, SYGVQD (reference sequence). Trimming removed 3 bases from V and 2 bases from J; junction bases left unmatched: 4. CDR3 size: 16 residues. Source study methods: The assay estimated nucleated cells by amplifying reference gene primers. Clones were read by immunoSEQ multiplex PCR, and TCRdb kept only the in-frame ones, dropping some. V and J calls and clone size are copied from that table; D and trimming were computed from the DNA. Found here are roughly 96,000 clones, around 80% of them singletons; the top ten hold about 4%. The rearrangement links TRBV10-1 to TRBJ1-6, with 7 bases lining up with TRBD1. The TCR comes from a man aged 60 to 75 with acute or convalescent COVID-19. What was sequenced was peripheral blood. In DNA form, the CDR3 reads TGCGCCAGCAGTGATAGACAGGGCCCCTATAATTCACCCCTCCACTTT. Translation: CASSDRQGPYNSPLHF.